The 10 T cell receptor beta chains below all came from one sample that was sequenced in a study of identical twins. In TCRdb, the 5' RACE reads were re-called with MiXCR into one record per CDR3 protein. The sample carries some 1,700,000 distinct CDR3 sequences, 25% to 35% recorded once. The sequenced material came from cord blood. All receptors come from a newborn girl in good health.

This chain joins TRBV7-2 and TRBJ2-5, with 9 positions matching TRBD2. With V trimmed by 7 bases and J by 2 bases, 11 bases remained unmatched. The CDR3 has 16 residues. Germline loops: CDR1 SGHTA, CDR2 FQGNSA. The CDR3 protein is CASKLGGTSRQETQYF. In DNA, the CDR3 is TGTGCCAGCAAATTAGGGGGGACTAGCAGGCAAGAGACCCAGTACTTC. Using reference TRBV7-2 and TRBJ2-5 for the parts outside the CDR3, the full variable domain is GAGVSQSPSNKVTEKGKDVELRCDPISGHTALYWYRQSLGQGLEFLIYFQGNSAPDKSGLPSDRFSAERTGGSVSTLTIQRTQQEDSAVYLCASKLGGTSRQETQYFGPGTRLLVL.

This rearrangement joins TRBV9 to TRBJ2-3, with TRBD1 as a possible D gene (6 bases). V was shortened by 4 bases and J by 6 bases, with 12 bases between the two germline ends. Germline V gene lookup returns CDR1 SGDLS and CDR2 YYNGEE. This CDR3 contains 13 residues. The CDR3 coding sequence is TGTGCCAGCAGCACAGGGCAGGTTGATACGCAGTATTTT. Residues: CASSTGQVDTQYF.

This chain links TRBV27 with TRBJ2-2, with 14 bases lining up with TRBD2. V was clipped by 5 bases and J by 4 bases; unmatched bases: 6. Germline values: CDR1 MNHEY, CDR2 SMNVEV (reference sequence). The CDR3 covers 17 residues. As DNA, the CDR3 is TGTGCCAGCAGTCTCTTCGGACTAGCGGGAGGCACCGGGGAGCTGTTTTTT. This gives the protein CASSLFGLAGGTGELFF.

A few counts support this clonotype. The rearrangement links TRBV7-9 to TRBJ1-1, with a weak D call TRBD1 (6 bases). CDR1 and CDR2 (germline): SEHNR, FQNEAQ (reference sequence). Trimming removed 5 bases from V and 7 bases from J, with 11 bases in between. The CDR3 is 12 amino acids. CDR3 residues: CASSPGTYEAFF. The CDR3 DNA reads TGTGCCAGCAGCCCAGGGACATATGAAGCTTTCTTT.

The chain has TRBV7-9 and TRBJ2-1; 8 bases are a match to TRBD2. Matching the DNA end better, TRBJ2-7 makes the J call doubtful. The length of the CDR3 is 16 residues. Germline-derived CDR1 and CDR2 are SEHNR and FQNEAQ (reference sequence). The CDR3 bases are TGTGCCAGCAGCTTAGTAGCTAGCGGGCGGTACAATGAGCAGTACTTC. Amino acid sequence: CASSLVASGRYNEQYF.

This clonotype has just a few counts. The chain combines TRBV20-1 with TRBJ2-1, with 11 bases fitting TRBD2. Germline CDR1 reads DFQATT; CDR2 reads SNEGSKA (reference sequence). The junction had 12 bases not matched to a gene; V was cut back by 0 bases and J by 8 bases. The CDR3 length is 17 residues. CDR3: CSARDISRGTSGHEQFF. The CDR3 nucleotides read TGCAGTGCTAGAGATATCTCAAGGGGGACTAGCGGCCATGAGCAGTTCTTC.

The CDR3 spells CASKSGRWSYNEQFF. CDR3 in DNA: TGTGCCAGCAAAAGCGGGAGGTGGTCCTACAATGAGCAGTTCTTC. The chain couples TRBV2 to TRBJ2-1; the match to TRBD2 covers 9 bases. The CDR3 covers 15 residues. Trimming took 7 bases from V and 1 from J; bases not matched to a gene: 5. Germline assignment: CDR1 SNHLY and CDR2 FYNNEI. The full variable domain, in which reference TRBV2 and TRBJ2-1 provide the parts outside the CDR3, is EPEVTQTPSHQVTQMGQEVILRCVPISNHLYFYWYRQILGQKVEFLVSFYNNEISEKSEIFDDQFSVERPDGSNFTLKIRSTKLEDSAMYFCASKSGRWSYNEQFFGPGTRLTVL.

Concerning this clonotype itself: A read error may account for a junction end that differs from germline. This chain joins TRBV20-1 and TRBJ2-3; D gene uncertain. The CDR3 sequence is 14 residues long. Germline V gene data show CDR1 as DFQATT and CDR2 as SNEGSKA (reference sequence). CDR3 coding DNA: TGCAGTGCCAGAGAGGTCGGTAGGACAGATACGCAGTATTTT. This gives the protein CSAREVGRTDTQYF.

The chain joins TRBV28 to TRBJ1-5; D gene ambiguous. The CDR3 length is 17 residues. The V and J ends lost 1 base and 0 bases respectively, with 13 bases between them. Germline V CDR1 and CDR2: MDHEN, SYDVKM. The DNA of the CDR3 is TGTGCCAGCAGTTTATCCGCAGGACGTTATAGCAATCAGCCCCAGCATTTT. As protein: CASSLSAGRYSNQPQHF. The entire variable domain, with the rest obtained from reference TRBV28 and TRBJ1-5, is as follows: DVKVTQSSRYLVKRTGEKVFLECVQDMDHENMFWYRQDPGLGLRLIYFSYDVKMKEKGDIPEGYSVSREKKERFSLILESASTNQTSMYLCASSLSAGRYSNQPQHFGDGTRLSIL.

This clonotype appeared a few times. The J gene is TRBJ1-2, the V gene TRBV6-1; D call uncertain. The CDR3 runs 18 residues. V lost 1 base and J 0 bases, leaving 18 bases between the germline ends. Germline V gene lookup returns CDR1 MNHNS and CDR2 SASEGT. CDR3 in amino acids: CASSEVVSPQPSNYGYTF. The CDR3, as DNA: TGTGCCAGCAGTGAAGTGGTCAGCCCCCAACCTTCTAACTATGGCTACACCTTC.